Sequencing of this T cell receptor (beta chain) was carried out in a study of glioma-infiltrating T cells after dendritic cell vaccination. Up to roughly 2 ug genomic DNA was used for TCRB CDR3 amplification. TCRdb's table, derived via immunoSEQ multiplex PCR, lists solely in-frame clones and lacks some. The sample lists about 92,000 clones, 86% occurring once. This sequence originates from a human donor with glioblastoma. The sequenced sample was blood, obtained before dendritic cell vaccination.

The CDR3 DNA reads TGTGCCAGTAGCGCCAGGGGGGTCTATGGCTACACCTTC. Translating gives CASSARGVYGYTF. The chain combines TRBV19 with TRBJ1-2, with 7 bases identical to TRBD1. Per the germline V gene, CDR1 is LNHDA and CDR2 is SQIVND (reference sequence). The CDR3 runs to 13 residues. Trimming cost V 6 bases and J 4 bases; bases outside gene matches: 5. The full variable domain, completed using reference TRBV19 and TRBJ1-2, is DGGITQSPKYLFRKEGQNVTLSCEQNLNHDAMYWYRQDPGQGLRLIYYSQIVNDFQKGDIAEGYSVSREKKESFPLTVTSAQKNPTAFYLCASSARGVYGYTFGSGTRLTVV.